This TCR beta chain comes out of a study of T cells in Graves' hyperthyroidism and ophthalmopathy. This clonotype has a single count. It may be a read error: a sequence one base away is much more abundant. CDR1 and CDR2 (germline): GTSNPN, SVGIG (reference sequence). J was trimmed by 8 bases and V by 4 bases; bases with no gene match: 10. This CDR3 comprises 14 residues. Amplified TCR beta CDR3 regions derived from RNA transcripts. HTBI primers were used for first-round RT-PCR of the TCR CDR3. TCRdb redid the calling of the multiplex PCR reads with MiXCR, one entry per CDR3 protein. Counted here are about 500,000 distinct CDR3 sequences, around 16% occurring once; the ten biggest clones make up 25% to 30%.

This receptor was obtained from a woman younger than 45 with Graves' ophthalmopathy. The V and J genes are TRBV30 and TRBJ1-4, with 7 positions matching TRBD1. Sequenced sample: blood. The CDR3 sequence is CAWNPGTENEKLFF. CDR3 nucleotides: TGTGCCTGGAACCCCGGGACAGAGAACGAAAAACTGTTTTTT.